The rows below give T cell receptor beta chains drawn from one sample of a study of CD8+ T cells in alopecia areata. Only in-frame clones appear in the TCRdb table, and some are missing; sequencing was by immunoSEQ multiplex PCR. This table has about 210,000 clones, approximately 47% appearing once. The material sequenced was CD4+ T cells sorted from blood, taken at approximately week 39, from a patient treated with tofacitinib. The receptors here all came from a human donor with alopecia areata. The CDR3 runs from the conserved cysteine through the conserved F or W. The D gene is left open where the match is weak. Expanded clones are given a class, and other clones once, few, many or no size at all.

j_gene	len	abundance	d_gene	v_gene	CDR3nt	CDR3aa
TRBJ2-3	13	.	.	TRBV29-1	TGCAGCGTTGAAAGGCTAGCGTACGATACGCAGTATTTT	CSVERLAYDTQYF
TRBJ2-1	11	once	.	TRBV20-1	TGCAGTGCTAGCACACCGAATGAGCAGTTCTTC	CSASTPNEQFF
TRBJ2-5	16	.	TRBD2	TRBV9	TGTGCCAGCAGCGTAGAGAGGCTAGCGGGAGTTGAGACCCAGTACTTC	CASSVERLAGVETQYF
TRBJ2-2	14	few	TRBD2	TRBV7-2	TGTGCCAGCAGCTCTGGACTAGCCACCGGGGAGCTGTTTTTT	CASSSGLATGELFF
TRBJ2-1	16	few	TRBD2	TRBV5-1	TGCGCCAGCAGCTTGGCCGGACTAGCGGCTGGGGATGAGCAGTTCTTC	CASSLAGLAAGDEQFF
TRBJ2-7	11	few	.	TRBV27	TGTGCCAGCAGTATGGGACTCGAGCAGTACTTC	CASSMGLEQYF
TRBJ2-7	14	few	.	TRBV7-8	TGTGCCAGCAGCTTAGCACACAATAGGGGCGAGCAGTACTTC	CASSLAHNRGEQYF
TRBJ2-5	13	.	.	TRBV6-1	TGTGCCAGTACCTATACAGCGATCGGGACCCAGTACTTC	CASTYTAIGTQYF
TRBJ2-7	13	.	.	TRBV6-6	TGTGCCAGCAGTTACTCTTCATCTTACGAGCAGTACTTC	CASSYSSSYEQYF
TRBJ2-1	16	.	TRBD2	TRBV30	TGTGCCTGGAGTAGAGGTGGGAAGCGGGAGGACAATGAGCAGTTCTTC	CAWSRGGKREDNEQFF
TRBJ2-7	14	few	TRBD2	TRBV29-1	TGCAGCGTTGAGGGGCCAGCGGGAGAGGGAAAGCAGTACTTC	CSVEGPAGEGKQYF
TRBJ2-4	14	.	.	TRBV28	TGTGCCAGCAGTCCACCCCTGGGGGATAGGGGCCGGGACTTC	CASSPPLGDRGRDF
TRBJ2-7	15	.	TRBD1	TRBV4-3	TGCGCCAGCAGCGCCCTCCGGGACAGCTCCTACGAGCAGTACTTC	CASSALRDSSYEQYF
TRBJ2-2	18	.	TRBD1	TRBV4-3	TGCGCCAGCAGCCAAGATCCAGGGGGCGGAATGAACACCGGGGAGCTGTTTTTT	CASSQDPGGGMNTGELFF
TRBJ2-5	14	.	TRBD2	TRBV30	TGTGCCTGGAGTGTTAGCGGGAGAGGCGAGACCCAGTACTTC	CAWSVSGRGETQYF
TRBJ2-1	15	.	TRBD2	TRBV6-5	TGTGCCAGCAGGGCTCCGGGACTAGGAGGGAATGAGCAGTTCTTC	CASRAPGLGGNEQFF
TRBJ2-3	16	.	TRBD1	TRBV7-2	TGTGCCAGCAGCTTTAGTCGGGACAGGGGAGTAGATACGCAGTATTTT	CASSFSRDRGVDTQYF
TRBJ2-2	15	.	TRBD1	TRBV5-1	TGCGCCAGCAGGGGGACAGGGGAAGATTTTGAGGAGCTGTTTTTT	CASRGTGEDFEELFF
TRBJ1-1	14	.	.	TRBV5-1	TGCGCCAGCGGCATGGGGGCGAAGAACACTGAAGCTTTCTTT	CASGMGAKNTEAFF
TRBJ2-7	16	.	TRBD2	TRBV15	TGTGCCACCAGCAGAGATCTTGCTAGCGGGAGCCGGTTGCAGTACTTC	CATSRDLASGSRLQYF
TRBJ2-7	14	few	TRBD1	TRBV9	TGTGCCAGCAGCGTCCGGGACAGAGGCTACGAGCAGTACTTC	CASSVRDRGYEQYF
TRBJ2-5	16	few	TRBD2	TRBV19	TGTGCCATTCCCCCGTGGGGGGGTGATTGTCAAGAGACCCAGTACTTC	CAIPPWGGDCQETQYF
TRBJ1-2	13	.	.	TRBV10-3	TGTGCCACCTACAAGAACCCGGGGGAAGGCTACACCTTC	CATYKNPGEGYTF
TRBJ1-1	14	.	.	TRBV5-1	TGCGCCAGCAGCCTGGACAGAGGGAACACTGAAGCTTTCTTT	CASSLDRGNTEAFF
TRBJ2-1	16	few	TRBD1	TRBV10-3	TGTGCCATCAGTCCGACGACAGGGGGCAGGGACAATGAGCAGTTCTTC	CAISPTTGGRDNEQFF
TRBJ2-3	15	few	.	TRBV30	TGTGCCTGGAGGCCGCGGTTGGGGTTCACAGATACGCAGTATTTT	CAWRPRLGFTDTQYF
TRBJ1-5	14	.	.	TRBV11-2	TGTGCCAGCAGCTTAGACAGGGTCGGGCAGCCCCAGCATTTT	CASSLDRVGQPQHF
TRBJ2-3	18	few	TRBD2	TRBV5-1	TGCGCCAGCAGGGAACTAGCGGGAGGAACCTATAGCACAGATACGCAGTATTTT	CASRELAGGTYSTDTQYF
TRBJ2-1	12	few	TRBD2	TRBV18	TGTGCCAGCTCACAAGGTAGCGGGAGTTCGTTCTTC	CASSQGSGSSFF
TRBJ1-1	14	.	.	TRBV2	TGTGCCAGCAGTGAATCGCCTGGAAACACTGAAGCTTTCTTT	CASSESPGNTEAFF
TRBJ2-6	19	.	TRBD1	TRBV18	TGTGCCAGCTCACTCCGCAGCGGACAGGGCGACTCTGGGGCCAACGTCCTGACTTTC	CASSLRSGQGDSGANVLTF
TRBJ1-2	15	.	TRBD1	TRBV30	TGTGCCTGGTCTGTGAGGCACAGGGGGAGCTATGGCTACACCTTC	CAWSVRHRGSYGYTF
TRBJ1-1	13	few	.	TRBV7-2	TGTGCCAGCAGGCTGACCAGTGGCACTGAAGCTTTCTTT	CASRLTSGTEAFF
TRBJ1-5	12	.	.	TRBV29-1	TGCAGCGTCGGGACCCAAAATCAGCCCCAGCATTTT	CSVGTQNQPQHF
TRBJ2-3	13	.	.	TRBV18	TGTGCCAGCTCTTCATCCTGGGGGGATACGCAGTATTTT	CASSSSWGDTQYF
TRBJ2-7	11	.	.	TRBV19	TGTGCCAGTAGTACATTCGGCGAGCAGTACTTC	CASSTFGEQYF
TRBJ2-1	15	.	TRBD2	TRBV9	TGTGCCAGCAGCCCTCGACTAGCGGGGGACAATGAGCAGTTCTTC	CASSPRLAGDNEQFF
TRBJ2-1	15	.	.	TRBV10-2	TGCGCCAGCAGTGAGTCAGGAGCACCCTACAATGAGCAGTTCTTC	CASSESGAPYNEQFF
TRBJ1-5	15	.	.	TRBV4-1	TGCGCCAGCAGCCAAGATGAAGGGTTCGGTCAGCCCCAGCATTTT	CASSQDEGFGQPQHF
TRBJ1-2	15	few	.	TRBV4-1	TGCGCCAGCAGCCAACTTCAACCTCGGAACTATGGCTACACCTTC	CASSQLQPRNYGYTF
TRBJ2-7	14	.	TRBD1	TRBV4-3	TGCGCCAGCAGCAGGACAGGGGGCTCCTACGAGCAGTACTTC	CASSRTGGSYEQYF
TRBJ2-7	12	.	.	TRBV6-5	TGTGCCAGTAGTCGCGGACGGTACGAGCAGTACTTC	CASSRGRYEQYF
TRBJ1-3	12	few	.	TRBV7-9	TGTGCCAGCAGCTCTTCAGGGGATACCATATATTTT	CASSSSGDTIYF
TRBJ2-1	15	few	.	TRBV5-1	TGCGCCAGCAGCTTGGCCGTGGCTAGCGTCAATGAGCAGTTCTTC	CASSLAVASVNEQFF
TRBJ2-7	12	few	TRBD1	TRBV7-9	TGTGCCAGCAGCATGACAGGGGACGAGCAGTACTTC	CASSMTGDEQYF